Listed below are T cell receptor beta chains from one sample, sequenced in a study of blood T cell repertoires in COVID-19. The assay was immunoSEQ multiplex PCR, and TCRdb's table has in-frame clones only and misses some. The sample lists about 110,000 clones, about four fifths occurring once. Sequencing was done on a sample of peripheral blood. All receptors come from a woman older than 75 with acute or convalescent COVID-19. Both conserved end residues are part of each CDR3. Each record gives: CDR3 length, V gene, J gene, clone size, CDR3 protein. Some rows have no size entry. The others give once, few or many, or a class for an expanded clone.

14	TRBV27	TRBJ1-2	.	CASRGTGTNYGYTF
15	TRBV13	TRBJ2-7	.	CASSPYRGLSYEQYF
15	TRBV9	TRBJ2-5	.	CASSGDGAGAETQYF
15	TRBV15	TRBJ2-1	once	CATSRDPSSYNEQFF
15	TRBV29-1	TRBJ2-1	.	CSASRTGVGDNEQFF
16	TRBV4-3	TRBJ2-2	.	CASSQDQDRPPGELFF
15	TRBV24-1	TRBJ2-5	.	CATSDATSGRETQYF
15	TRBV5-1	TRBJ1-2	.	CASSLAGGVIEGYTF
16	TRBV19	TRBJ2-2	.	CASTPWTGLNTGELFF
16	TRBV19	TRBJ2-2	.	CASSSTSSRRTGELFF
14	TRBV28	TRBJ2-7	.	CASSPRGGSYEQYF
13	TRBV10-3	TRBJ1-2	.	CAISEAVNYGYTF
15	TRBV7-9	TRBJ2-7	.	CASSLGQASVHEQYF
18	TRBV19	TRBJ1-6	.	CASSIPFGTGVSNSPLHF
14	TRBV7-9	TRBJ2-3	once	CASSWTSGRDTQYF
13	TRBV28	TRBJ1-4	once	CASRETVDEKLFF
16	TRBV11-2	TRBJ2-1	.	CASSPLGLGQYNEQFF
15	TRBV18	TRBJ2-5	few	CASSQAGRVQETQYF
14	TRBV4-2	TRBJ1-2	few	CASSQVQGDYGYTF
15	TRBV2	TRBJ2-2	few	CASKGDRWDTGELFF
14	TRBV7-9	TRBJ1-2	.	CASSRGMTDYGYTF
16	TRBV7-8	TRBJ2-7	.	CASSTSGSIPRGEQYF
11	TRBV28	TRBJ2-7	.	CASSTGDEQYF
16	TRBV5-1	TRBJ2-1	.	CASSLEAGQSYNEQFF
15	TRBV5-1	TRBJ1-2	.	CASTPDRGRYYGYTF
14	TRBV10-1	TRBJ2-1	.	CASSGSGRASPAFF
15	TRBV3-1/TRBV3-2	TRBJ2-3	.	CASSQVQGKIDTQYF
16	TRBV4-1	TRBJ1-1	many	CASSDRDNFLNTEAFF
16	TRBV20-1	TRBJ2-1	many	CSASPRSSSPLNEQFF
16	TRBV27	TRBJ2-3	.	CASSPEAGGRADTQYF
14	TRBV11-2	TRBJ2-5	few	CASSLITVRETQYF
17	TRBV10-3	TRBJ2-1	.	CAISGTSGRLSYNEQFF
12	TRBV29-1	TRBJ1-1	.	CSVDRGNTEAFF
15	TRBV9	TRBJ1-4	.	CASSVGASTNEKLFF
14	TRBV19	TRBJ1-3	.	CATLAGGSGNTIYF
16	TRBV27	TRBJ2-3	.	CASSLRTSGIPDTQYF
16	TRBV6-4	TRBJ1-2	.	CASRDNRDKELYGYTF
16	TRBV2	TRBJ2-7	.	CASSELIAGGPYEQYF
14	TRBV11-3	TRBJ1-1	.	CASSQGGLNTEAFF
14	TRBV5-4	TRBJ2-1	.	CASTVNTGYNEQFF
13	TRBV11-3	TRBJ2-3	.	CASSSGGSDTQYF
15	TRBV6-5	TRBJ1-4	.	CASSPTGAKGFKLFF
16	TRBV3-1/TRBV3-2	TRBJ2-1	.	CASSQETTSGRARMFF
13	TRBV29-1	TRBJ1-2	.	CSVAPLLNYGYTF
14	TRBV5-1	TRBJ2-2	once	CASSLRDLTGELFF
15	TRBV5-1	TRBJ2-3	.	CASSLDPRGSDTQYF
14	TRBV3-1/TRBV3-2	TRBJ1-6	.	CASSPSGVKSPLHF
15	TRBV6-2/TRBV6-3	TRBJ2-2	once	CASSYSGRGTGELFF
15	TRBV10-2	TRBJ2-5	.	CASSVRQGFQETQYF
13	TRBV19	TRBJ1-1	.	CASSLHVNTEAFF
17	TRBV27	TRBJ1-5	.	CASSLMGRGLSNQPQHF